This T cell receptor beta chain was recovered during a study of T-cell memory formation after mild COVID-19 listed by TCRdb under 2021. Looking at the study overall: Most TCR sequence clusters were specific to one of the two donors. In a couple of donors, T-cell clones that expanded and contracted after mild COVID-19 were followed by sequencing TCRalpha and TCRbeta repertoires longitudinally. Two young, previously healthy adult volunteers made up the cohort, one male and one female.

The investigation overall reported the following: Clones that contracted from day 15 to 85 showed balanced CD4/CD8 phenotypes, whereas a second wave of clones that expanded from day 15 to 37 leaned towards CD4+. The second-wave clones that peaked on day 37 were not confirmed to be SARS-CoV-2 specific. Some responding clones were found in pre-infection memory, which suggests that pre-existing cross-reactive memory T cells took part in the SARS-CoV-2 response. The study included only two mild cases, and larger cohorts that include severe cases with pre-infection samples were judged to be necessary. Contracting CD4+ clones were found mainly in CM and EM memory subsets, while CD8+ clones were enriched in EMRA.

Ficoll-Paque density gradient centrifugation was used to isolate PBMCs. Sequencing relied on an Illumina NovaSeq 6000. Using 5'RACE with constant-segment primers, TCRalpha and TCRbeta cDNA libraries were constructed, with sample barcodes and unique molecular identifiers added in the process. Trizol reagent was used to extract RNA from every sample. Amplification of the libraries took two PCR steps, and the second step added a second sample barcode plus Illumina TruSeq adapters. Sequencing of the libraries was done on an Illumina NovaSeq, producing 2 x 150 bp paired-end reads. For the original study's pipeline: With migec v1.2.7, reads were demultiplexed and then collapsed into UMI-guided consensus sequences. With mixcr v2.1.11, UMI consensuses were aligned to TRA and TRB V and J templates and assembled into clonotypes. A clonotype was counted as expanded or contracted only if both edgeR and NoisET called the change significant, with noise models trained on biological replicates. For edgeR calls, a false discovery rate-adjusted p below 0.01 and a log2 fold-change threshold of 1 were applied. PCA with hierarchical clustering of max-normalized trajectories of the 1000 most abundant clonotypes was used as exploratory dynamics analysis. Each responding clone was given a CD4 or CD8 phenotype based on the CD4+ and CD8+ repertoires, which had been sequenced separately. TCRdb applied fastp at Q25 and MiXCR to the public reads, then kept only in-frame beta chains. Entries that share a CDR3 protein sequence are merged under the most common genes and DNA. The V and J calls reflect TCRdb's pipeline rather than the authors' work. The sample yields about 340,000 distinct CDR3 sequences; 15% were counted once. The ten largest clones capture under 25% of the sample.

Trimming accounts for 4 bases at V and 4 bases at J, while the number of junction bases matched to no gene is 15. The germline V gene (reference sequence) yields SGHKS for CDR1 and YYEKEE for CDR2. Spanning cysteine to phenylalanine, the CDR3 consists of 18 amino acids. Only the CDR3 part of the read is kept: 54 bases, read in frame from the first base. This clonotype was observed many times. Its antigen target is currently unknown. The input lacks base qualities; no much larger clone sits a single base away. The chain is encoded by TRBV5-5 joined to TRBJ2-1; 9 nucleotides in the junction match TRBD1. Sequencing used PBMCs or a T cell subset sorted from them (not recorded which). The receptor was isolated from a man aged 18 to 29 who had mild COVID-19 (a few samples of this study predate the infection). The sample titles of this study are shuffled in the database, so cell type and time point are left out; the donor was told from shared clones. The DNA is TGTGCCAGCAGCCGAAAGGACAGGGGAGTTGGGGTGTACAATGAGCAGTTCTTC. It specifies CASSRKDRGVGVYNEQFF.